This is a list of T cell receptor beta chains from one sample in a study of blood T cell repertoires in COVID-19. The repertoire was sequenced with immunoSEQ multiplex PCR; TCRdb's copy has only in-frame clones and lacks some. The sample contains 140,000 or so clones, 80% to 90% of which appear only once. Material for sequencing was peripheral blood. The receptors were gathered from a man in his 60s with active or convalescent COVID-19. The CDR3 runs from the conserved cysteine through the conserved F or W. D genes are given only for firm matches. Not every row has a clone size; where given, it reads once, few, many or a size class.

J gene,V gene,D gene,clone size,CDR3 DNA,CDR3 protein
TRBJ2-1,TRBV25-1,TRBD2,.,TGTGCCAGCAGTGTCACGGGGCGGGGGACTAACCTCAATGAGCAGTTCTTC,CASSVTGRGTNLNEQFF
TRBJ2-7,TRBV29-1,.,.,TGCAGCGTTGAAGTGGAGGGACGGGCGGGGGAGCAGTACTTC,CSVEVEGRAGEQYF
TRBJ1-1,TRBV20-1,.,.,TGCAGTGCTAGAGGTGGAGGAGCTTTCTTT,CSARGGGAFF
TRBJ1-1,TRBV29-1,.,.,TGCAGCGTAGGAGCGGTCATGAACACTGAAGCTTTCTTT,CSVGAVMNTEAFF
TRBJ1-1,TRBV5-1,.,once,TGCGCCAGCAGCCCGACACAGGGGAACACTGAAGCTTTCTTT,CASSPTQGNTEAFF
TRBJ2-5,TRBV18,TRBD1,.,TGTGCCAGCTCACCCGACGACAGGGTTGGAGAGACCCAGTACTTC,CASSPDDRVGETQYF
TRBJ2-3,TRBV10-3,TRBD2,.,TGTGCCATCAGGGCTAGCGGGACCACAGATACGCAGTATTTT,CAIRASGTTDTQYF
TRBJ1-6,TRBV4-3,.,.,TGCGCCAGCAGCCAAGGTGTACCGGGTACGGCCTATAATTCACCCCTCCACTTT,CASSQGVPGTAYNSPLHF
TRBJ1-5,TRBV28,TRBD1,.,TGTGCCAGCAGTTTCTTGCAGGGGGGCAATCAGCCCCAGCATTTT,CASSFLQGGNQPQHF
TRBJ2-1,TRBV7-2,TRBD2,.,TGTGCCAGCAGCTTAGTGGCTAGCGGGAAAAGTGAGCAGTTCTTC,CASSLVASGKSEQFF
TRBJ2-2,TRBV29-1,.,.,TGCAGCACCCTTAGGGGGGGAAACACCGGGGAGCTGTTTTTT,CSTLRGGNTGELFF
TRBJ2-4,TRBV6-2/TRBV6-3,.,.,TGTGCCAGCAGACCTCGAGGACTTGCTGTAGCCAAAAACATTCAGTACTTC,CASRPRGLAVAKNIQYF
TRBJ2-3,TRBV6-2/TRBV6-3,.,.,TGTGCCAGCAGTTACTCTCCCGGGTTTAGCACAGATACGCAGTATTTT,CASSYSPGFSTDTQYF
TRBJ1-4,TRBV18,.,.,TGTGCCAGCTCACCACTTGAAAAGCCTAATGAAAAACTGTTTTTT,CASSPLEKPNEKLFF
TRBJ1-4,TRBV5-8,TRBD1,.,TGTGCCAGTTCTTCTTCCGGGACAGCTAATGAAAAACTGTTTTTT,CASSSSGTANEKLFF
TRBJ2-1,TRBV7-2,.,few,TGTGCCAGCAGCTTAGGAACAGGGAACAATGAGCAGTTCTTC,CASSLGTGNNEQFF
TRBJ2-2,TRBV28,.,.,TGTGCCAGCAGCCTCAGACAGGCCGGGGAGCTGTTTTTT,CASSLRQAGELFF
TRBJ2-5,TRBV27,TRBD1,.,TGTGCCAGCAGCCGACAGGGGAAAGAGACCCAGTACTTC,CASSRQGKETQYF
TRBJ2-5,TRBV7-2,TRBD1,.,TGTGCCAGCAGCTTATCGGGACAGGGTTTTGAGACCCAGTACTTC,CASSLSGQGFETQYF
TRBJ1-4,TRBV19,TRBD1,.,TGTGCCAGTACCAACCACCCAGGGGGATATAATGAAAAACTGTTTTTT,CASTNHPGGYNEKLFF
TRBJ2-2,TRBV7-2,.,.,TGTGCCAGCAGCTTAGCGGCAGGCCTTAACACCGGGGAGCTGTTTTTT,CASSLAAGLNTGELFF
TRBJ1-1,TRBV18,.,once,TGTGCCAGCTCACCTGCGATCAACACTGAAGCTTTCTTT,CASSPAINTEAFF
TRBJ2-2,TRBV5-1,TRBD1,.,TGCGCCAGCAGCTCCTGGACAGGAAACCTCGGGGAGCTGTTTTTT,CASSSWTGNLGELFF
TRBJ1-5,TRBV18,.,.,TGTGCCAGCTCACTTATGCAGGGGATCCAGCCCCAGCATTTT,CASSLMQGIQPQHF
TRBJ1-4,TRBV30,TRBD1,.,TGTGCCTGGGCGGATACAGGGGGCGCATATGAAAAACTGTTTTTT,CAWADTGGAYEKLFF
TRBJ2-7,TRBV27,.,.,TGTGCCAGCAGTTTCCCACGGACTACCACAGTCTCGGAGCAGTACTTC,CASSFPRTTTVSEQYF
TRBJ2-2,TRBV11-2,TRBD1,.,TGTGCCAGCAGCACCCCTCGGGACAGGGCGAACACCGGGGAGCTGTTTTTT,CASSTPRDRANTGELFF
TRBJ1-3,TRBV5-1,.,.,TGCGCCAGCAGCTTGGAATCGGGGGCTGGAAACACCATATATTTT,CASSLESGAGNTIYF
TRBJ1-1,TRBV9,.,.,TGTGCCAGCAGCGTAGCCACCACAAACACTGAAGCTTTCTTT,CASSVATTNTEAFF
TRBJ2-3,TRBV3-1/TRBV3-2,TRBD1,.,TGTGCCAGCAGCCCCAGGGGGCGCCACTCTAGCACAGATACGCAGTATTTT,CASSPRGRHSSTDTQYF
TRBJ1-1,TRBV4-1,.,.,TGCGCCAGCAGCCAAAGACGGCAGGGCACTGAAGCTTTCTTT,CASSQRRQGTEAFF
TRBJ2-7,TRBV7-2,TRBD1,.,TGTGCCAGCAGCCCCAGGACAGGGTTTAACTACGAGCAGTACTTC,CASSPRTGFNYEQYF
TRBJ2-6,TRBV3-1/TRBV3-2,TRBD2,.,TGTGCCAGCAGCCGGGCTAGCGGGAGGGCGGAGGGGGCCAACGTCCTGACTTTC,CASSRASGRAEGANVLTF
TRBJ2-4,TRBV2,.,.,TGTGCCAGCAGTGAGGAGGCCAGCTTACAGTACTTC,CASSEEASLQYF
TRBJ1-2,TRBV11-2,.,.,TGTGCCAGCAGCTTAGGAGATTATGCGAACTATGGCTACACCTTC,CASSLGDYANYGYTF